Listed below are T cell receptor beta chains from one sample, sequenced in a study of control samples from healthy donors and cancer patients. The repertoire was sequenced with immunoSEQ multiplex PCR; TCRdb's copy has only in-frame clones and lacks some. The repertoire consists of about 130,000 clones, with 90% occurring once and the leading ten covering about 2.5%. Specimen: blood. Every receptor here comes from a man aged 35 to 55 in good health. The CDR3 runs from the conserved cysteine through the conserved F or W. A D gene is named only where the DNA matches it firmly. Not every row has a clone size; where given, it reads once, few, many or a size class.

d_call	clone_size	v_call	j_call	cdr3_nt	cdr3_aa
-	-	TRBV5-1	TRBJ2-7	TGCGCCAGCAGCTTCGTGGGAGAGGGGTTGTACTTC	CASSFVGEGLYF
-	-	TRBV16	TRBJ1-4	TGTGCCAGCAGACCATGGGGGACAAATGAAAAACTGTTTTTT	CASRPWGTNEKLFF
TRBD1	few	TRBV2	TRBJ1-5	TGTGCCAGCAGTAGAACGACAGGGGGCTTTGGCAATCAGCCCCAGCATTTT	CASSRTTGGFGNQPQHF
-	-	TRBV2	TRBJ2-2	TGTGCCAGCACCAGAAGGCCTTCGAACACCGGGGAGCTGTTTTTT	CASTRRPSNTGELFF
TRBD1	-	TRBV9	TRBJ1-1	TGTGCCAGCAGCAAAATGGGACAGCTAAACACTGAAGCTTTCTTT	CASSKMGQLNTEAFF
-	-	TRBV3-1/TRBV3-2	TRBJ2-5	TGTGCCAGCAGCCAAGCCCCACAAGAGACCCAGTACTTC	CASSQAPQETQYF
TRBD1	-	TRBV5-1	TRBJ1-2	TGCGCCAGCAGCTTGGGTATCTGGGACAGGGTGCTGGGGTATGGCTACACCTTC	CASSLGIWDRVLGYGYTF
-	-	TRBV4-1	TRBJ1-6	TGCGCCAGCAGCCAAGATCCTTTCACAGCCCTCCACTTT	CASSQDPFTALHF
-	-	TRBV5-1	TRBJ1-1	TGCGCCAGCAGCACCAAGGGGACTGAAGACACTGAAGCTTTCTTT	CASSTKGTEDTEAFF
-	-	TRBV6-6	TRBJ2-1	TGTGCCAGCAGTTACTCAGGGGGGCTTGAGCAGTTCTTC	CASSYSGGLEQFF
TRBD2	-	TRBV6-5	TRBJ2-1	TGTGCCAGTTGGGGGGGAACCTACAATGAGCAGTTCTTC	CASWGGTYNEQFF
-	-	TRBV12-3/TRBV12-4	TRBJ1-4	TGTGCCAGCAGTTCCGGGGCAGAAAAACTGTTTTTT	CASSSGAEKLFF
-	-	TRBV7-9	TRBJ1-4	TGTGCCAGCAGCCTTGGCCGGAGCAATGAAAAACTGTTTTTT	CASSLGRSNEKLFF
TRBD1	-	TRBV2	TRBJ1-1	TGTGCCAGCACCGGGACAGCGAACACTGAAGCTTTCTTT	CASTGTANTEAFF
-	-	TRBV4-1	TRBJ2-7	TGCGCCAGCAGAAAAGCCCCAGCAGGGCAATACGAGCAGTACTTC	CASRKAPAGQYEQYF
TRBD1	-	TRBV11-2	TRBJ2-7	TGTGCCAGCAGCCCCGGGACAGGGGTTTCCTACGAGCAGTACTTC	CASSPGTGVSYEQYF
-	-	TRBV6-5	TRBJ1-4	TGTGCCAGTGCGACTAATGAAAAACTGTTTTTT	CASATNEKLFF
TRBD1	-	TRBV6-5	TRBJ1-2	TGTGCCAGTAGGGGGCCGGCTAACTATGGCTACACCTTC	CASRGPANYGYTF
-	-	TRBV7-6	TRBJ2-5	TGTGCCAGCTCAAAAGGCGGGATCCAAGAGACCCAGTACTTC	CASSKGGIQETQYF
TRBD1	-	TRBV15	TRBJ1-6	TGTGCCACCAGCAGAGGGGGGACAGGGGCTAATTCACCCCTCCACTTT	CATSRGGTGANSPLHF
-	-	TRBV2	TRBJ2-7	TGTGCCAGCAGTCCGAAATGGGGGCCCAGCTCCTACGAGCAGTACTTC	CASSPKWGPSSYEQYF
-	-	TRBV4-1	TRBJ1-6	TGCGCCAGCAGCCAAGATGACGATAGAGGTTCACCCCTCCACTTT	CASSQDDDRGSPLHF
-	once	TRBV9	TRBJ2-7	TGTGCCAGCAGCCTGGGAGGGGGCTACGAGCAGTACTTC	CASSLGGGYEQYF
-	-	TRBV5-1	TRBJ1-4	TGCGCCAGCAGCCAAGGGCCCGCCAATGAAAAACTGTTTTTT	CASSQGPANEKLFF
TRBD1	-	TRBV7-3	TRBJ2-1	TGTGCCAGCAGCGCCTTCCCTCCGGGGACAGGGTCAAATGAGCAGTTCTTC	CASSAFPPGTGSNEQFF
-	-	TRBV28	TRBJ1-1	TGTGCCAGCAGCAGGACAGCTTTCCTTTCCACGAACACTGAAGCTTTCTTT	CASSRTAFLSTNTEAFF
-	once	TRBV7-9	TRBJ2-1	TGTGCCAGCAGCGAGGGAAACCTCCCCCCCAATGAGCAGTTCTTC	CASSEGNLPPNEQFF
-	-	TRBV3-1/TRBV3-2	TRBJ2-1	TGTGCCAGCAGCCAATTCGGACGGAGGTTATACAATGAGCAGTTCTTC	CASSQFGRRLYNEQFF
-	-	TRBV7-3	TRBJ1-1	TGTGCCAGCAGCCTCTATATGAACACTGAAGCTTTCTTT	CASSLYMNTEAFF
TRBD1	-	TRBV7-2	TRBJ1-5	TGTGCCAGCAGCTTAGAGCCCGGGACAGGGAATCAGCCCCAGCATTTT	CASSLEPGTGNQPQHF
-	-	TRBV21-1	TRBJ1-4	TGTGCCAGCAACCTCCTCGACAGGCGGACTAATGAAAAACTGTTTTTT	CASNLLDRRTNEKLFF
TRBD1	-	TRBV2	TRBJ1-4	TGTGCCAGCAATAGGGGAGGGGGCGATGAAAAACTGTTTTTT	CASNRGGGDEKLFF
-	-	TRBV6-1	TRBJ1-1	TGTGCCAGCAGTGAAATTAGGGGCGGTGCTGAAGCTTTCTTT	CASSEIRGGAEAFF
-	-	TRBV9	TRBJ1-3	TGTGCCAGCAGCGCCTCGGACAGAACAGGAAACACCATATATTTT	CASSASDRTGNTIYF
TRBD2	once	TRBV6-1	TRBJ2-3	TGTGCCAGCAGTGAAGAGCTAGCGGGGGGGACTAGCACAGATACGCAGTATTTT	CASSEELAGGTSTDTQYF
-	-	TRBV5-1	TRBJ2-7	TGCGCCAGCAGCTTCGCCCTCGACTACGAGCAGTACTTC	CASSFALDYEQYF
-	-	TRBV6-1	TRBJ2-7	TGTGCCAGCAGTGAAGCGCCCGGGGTTTACGAGCAGTACTTC	CASSEAPGVYEQYF
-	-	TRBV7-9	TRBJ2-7	TGTGCCAGCAGCTTAGAAGGCACTAGCTCCTACGAGCAGTACTTC	CASSLEGTSSYEQYF
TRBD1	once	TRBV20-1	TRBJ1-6	TGCAGTGCTGGTGGGACAGGGACTAGCTCCTATAATTCACCCCTCCACTTT	CSAGGTGTSSYNSPLHF
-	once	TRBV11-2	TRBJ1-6	TGTGCCAGCAGCCTCGGGACGGCCTATAATTCACCCCTCCACTTT	CASSLGTAYNSPLHF
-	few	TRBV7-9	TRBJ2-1	TGTGCCAGCAGCCCCAGCCATATAGCCCCCCATGAGCAGTTCTTC	CASSPSHIAPHEQFF
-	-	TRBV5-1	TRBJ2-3	TGCGCCAGCAGCTCCGGGACCCGCGGACTCGCCACTAGCACAGATACGCAGTATTTT	CASSSGTRGLATSTDTQYF
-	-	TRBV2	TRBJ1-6	TGTGCCAGCAGTAGGGACGGGCCCCATTCACCCCTCCACTTT	CASSRDGPHSPLHF
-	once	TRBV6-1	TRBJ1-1	TGTGCCAGCAGTGAGGATCGGGGTGACACTGAAGCTTTCTTT	CASSEDRGDTEAFF
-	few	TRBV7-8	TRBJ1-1	TGTGCCAGCAGCATCGACACAGAAGCTTTCTTT	CASSIDTEAFF
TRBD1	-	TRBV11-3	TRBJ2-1	TGTGCCAGCAGCTTATTCGGGGCGACAGGGATGGATGAGCAGTTCTTC	CASSLFGATGMDEQFF
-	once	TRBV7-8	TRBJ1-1	TGTGCCAGCAGCTACCTCCCGGCGGTTTTGAACACTGAAGCTTTCTTT	CASSYLPAVLNTEAFF
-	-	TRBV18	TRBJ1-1	TGTGCCAGCTCATTCTTCGGGGCGAACACTGAAGCTTTCTTT	CASSFFGANTEAFF
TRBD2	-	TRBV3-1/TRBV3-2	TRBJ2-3	TGTGCCAGCAGCCAAGGGGTTAGCGGGGGGGCTTATACGCAGTATTTT	CASSQGVSGGAYTQYF
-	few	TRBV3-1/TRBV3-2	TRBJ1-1	TGTGCCAGCAGCCAAGGGGGACCGGTGAACACTGAAGCTTTCTTT	CASSQGGPVNTEAFF
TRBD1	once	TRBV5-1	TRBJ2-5	TGCGCCAGCGGGGACAGGGGGTTCGGGTACCAAGAGACCCAGTACTTC	CASGDRGFGYQETQYF
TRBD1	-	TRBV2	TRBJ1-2	TGTGCCAGCAACGACAGGGCCGGGAACTATGGCTACACCTTC	CASNDRAGNYGYTF